One sample yielded the 20 T cell receptor beta chains listed below, sequenced in a study of PD-1 blockade in classical Hodgkin lymphoma. Every patient was affected by relapse after autologous stem cell transplantation, while exposure to brentuximab vedotin was not uniform. The table came from immunoSEQ multiplex PCR; TCRdb's copy has only in-frame clones and leaves some out. The table lists more than 45,000 clones, roughly 90% of them singletons. The material was peripheral blood mononuclear cells (PBMCs), obtained before the second cycle of nivolumab. These receptors originate from a human donor with classical Hodgkin lymphoma.

The chain has TRBV27 and TRBJ2-7; 8 nucleotides align to TRBD1. Germline V gene sequence: CDR1 MNHEY, CDR2 SMNVEV (reference sequence). Losses at the gene ends were 2 bases for V and 9 bases for J; bases not matched to a gene: 6. The CDR3 consists of 13 residues. The CDR3 loop reads CASSLIQGTGQYF. Written as DNA, the CDR3 is TGTGCCAGCAGTTTAATTCAAGGGACAGGGCAGTACTTC.

V usage is TRBV10-3 and J usage is TRBJ2-2; no reliable D call. CDR1 is ENHRY, CDR2 SYGVKD, per germline. CDR3 length equals 15 residues. Trimming left V 0 bases short and J 4 bases short, with 9 bases between. The CDR3 nucleotides read TGTGCCATCAGTGAGTCGACGGCACCCACCGGGGAGCTGTTTTTT. Protein product: CAISESTAPTGELFF.

The chain is built from TRBV21-1 and TRBJ1-5. TRBV21-1 is a listed pseudogene. The CDR3 spans 17 residues. The chain's CDR3 is CASGKYHRDQVWQPQHF. The CDR3 nucleotides are TGTGCCAGCGGCAAGTACCACCGGGACCAAGTTTGGCAGCCCCAGCATTTT.

The chain is built from TRBV6-1 and TRBJ2-3, with 8 bases identical to TRBD2. Germline loops: CDR1 MNHNS, CDR2 SASEGT. J was trimmed by 3 bases and V by 6 bases; bases with no gene match: 8. The CDR3 has 15 amino acids. As DNA, the CDR3 is TGTGCCAGCAGCCGGGGGGGGGCCGAGACAGATACGCAGTATTTT. Residues: CASSRGGAETDTQYF.

This clone was observed a handful of times. The V and J genes are TRBV2 and TRBJ1-3, with TRBD1 identical over 7 bases. Germline lookup yields CDR1 SNHLY and CDR2 FYNNEI. V lost 3 bases to trimming and J lost 1 base; unmatched junction nucleotides: 3. This CDR3 is built from 15 residues. The CDR3 DNA reads TGTGCCAGCAGTGAGATCAGGGGGTCTGGAAACACCATATATTTT. It specifies CASSEIRGSGNTIYF.

The chain carries TRBV6-1 and TRBJ2-3, with D tentatively TRBD2 (6 bases). With 2 bases removed from V and 0 bases from J, the gap between germline ends came to 15 bases. CDR1 is MNHNS, CDR2 SASEGT, per germline. The CDR3 sequence is 17 residues long. The chain's CDR3 is CASSEPAGGASTDTQYF. In DNA form, the CDR3 reads TGTGCCAGCAGTGAACCCGCCGGAGGGGCTAGCACAGATACGCAGTATTTT.

The DNA of the CDR3 is TGTGCCAGCAGCTTAGGGGGGGGCGCGGGAGTCGTCTGGGAGCAGTACTTC. Translation: CASSLGGGAGVVWEQYF. The chain employs TRBV11-2 and TRBJ2-7, with D maybe TRBD2 (7 bases). With 1 base removed from V and 7 bases from J, the gap between germline ends came to 23 bases. The CDR3 has 17 residues. Germline loops: CDR1 SGHAT, CDR2 FQNNGV.

V is TRBV11-2 and J is TRBJ1-4; 7 bases agree with TRBD1. V lost 5 bases and J lost 4; bases outside the gene matches: 4. Germline V gives CDR1 SGHAT, CDR2 FQNNGV. The CDR3 is made up of 14 amino acids. The chain's CDR3 is CASSTRDSNEKLFF. The CDR3 region has the DNA TGTGCCAGCAGCACCCGGGACAGTAATGAAAAACTGTTTTTT.

The chain is built from TRBV30 and TRBJ1-1, with 9 nucleotides matching TRBD1. The CDR3 sequence is 18 residues long. CDR1 is GTSNPN and CDR2 is SVGIG in the germline V gene (reference sequence). V lost 4 bases and J lost 0; bases outside the gene matches: 15. CDR3 loop: CAWTRDRDVWVLNTEAFF. The CDR3 nucleotides are TGTGCCTGGACCCGGGACAGGGATGTTTGGGTGTTGAACACTGAAGCTTTCTTT.

V usage is TRBV5-1 and J usage is TRBJ2-7; D uncertain. There are 10 residues in the CDR3. V was cut by 7 bases and J by 7 bases, with 9 bases left in between. Germline CDR1 SGHRS, CDR2 YFSETQ. The CDR3 loop reads CASHLREQYF. Written as DNA, the CDR3 is TGCGCCAGCCATCTGAGGGAGCAGTACTTC. Full variable domain (rest looked up from reference TRBV5-1 and TRBJ2-7): KAGVTQTPRYLIKTRGQQVTLSCSPISGHRSVSWYQQTPGQGLQFLFEYFSETQRNKGNFPGRFSGRQFSNSRSEMNVSTLELGDSALYLCASHLREQYFGPGTRLTVT.

The chain employs TRBV18 and TRBJ2-1; TRBD2 aligns across 7 bases. CDR1 and CDR2 from the germline V gene are KGHSH and LQKENI. The CDR3 spans 15 residues. V lost 0 bases, J lost 4 bases, and 3 bases stayed unmatched. Here the CDR3 reads CASSPPGLVYNEQFF. The CDR3 DNA sequence: TGTGCCAGCTCACCACCAGGACTAGTATACAATGAGCAGTTCTTC.

The chain employs TRBV30 and TRBJ1-4; 9 nucleotides line up with TRBD1. CDR1 is GTSNPN and CDR2 is SVGIG in the germline V gene (reference sequence). V gave up 4 bases and J gave up 7 bases; unmatched junction bases: 7. The CDR3 sequence is 14 residues long. The DNA for the CDR3 is TGTGCCTGGACCATCGGGACAGGGCGTGAAAAACTGTTTTTT. Translation: CAWTIGTGREKLFF.

The genes are TRBV2 and TRBJ2-7; no clear D. This CDR3 is 15 amino acids long. Trimming cost V 4 bases and J 0 bases, with 13 bases left between them. The germline gives CDR1 SNHLY, CDR2 FYNNEI. The CDR3 DNA reads as TGTGCCAGCAGTGCCGGACGGGTCAGCTCCTACGAGCAGTACTTC. Translation: CASSAGRVSSYEQYF.

This clone was detected only once. The chain has TRBV7-6 and TRBJ2-7, with TRBD1 matching 7 bases. Germline-derived CDR1 and CDR2 are SGHVS and FNYEAQ. V dropped 2 bases and J dropped 0; count of bases not matched to a gene: 1. The CDR3 loop spans 14 amino acids. CDR3 DNA sequence: TGTGCCAGCAGCTTACGACAGGGCTCCTACGAGCAGTACTTC. This sequence encodes CASSLRQGSYEQYF.

This sequence joins TRBV7-9 and TRBJ1-4; a possible D gene is TRBD1 (5 bases). The CDR3 covers 14 residues. The germline V and J ends were trimmed by 5 bases and 4 bases, with 11 bases remaining between them. Germline loops: CDR1 SEHNR, CDR2 FQNEAQ (reference sequence). The CDR3: CASSVGTGNEKLFF. DNA for the CDR3: TGTGCCAGCAGCGTAGGGACGGGTAATGAAAAACTGTTTTTT.

The gene calls are TRBV7-2 and TRBJ2-7; 16 bases match TRBD2. CDR3 size: 18 residues. J was trimmed by 7 bases and V by 6 bases; bases with no gene match: 15. Germline CDR1 reads SGHTA; CDR2 reads FQGNSA. Here the CDR3 reads CASSSPGLAGGPPAEQYF. DNA for the CDR3: TGTGCCAGCAGTTCGCCGGGACTAGCGGGAGGGCCCCCCGCGGAGCAGTACTTC.

This chain uses TRBV30 with TRBJ2-3, with 8 bases that match TRBD2. V dropped 8 bases and J dropped 2; count of bases not matched to a gene: 12. CDR1 and CDR2 from the germline V gene are GTSNPN and SVGIG (reference sequence). The CDR3 extends over 15 amino acids. CDR3 amino acids: CARRGGLGSTDTQYF. The CDR3, as DNA: TGTGCCCGTCGGGGGGGCCTCGGGTCCACAGATACGCAGTATTTT.

The V call is TRBV5-6, the J call TRBJ2-5; D gene ambiguous. The CDR3 loop spans 13 amino acids. From germline, CDR1 is SGHDT and CDR2 YYEEEE. V was trimmed by 6 bases and J by 5 bases, leaving 14 bases between them. The CDR3 reads CASTVGSLETQYF. The CDR3 nucleotides are TGTGCCAGCACGGTGGGAAGCCTGGAGACCCAGTACTTC. Based on the CDR3 plus reference TRBV5-6 and TRBJ2-5, the full variable domain is DAGVTQSPTHLIKTRGQQVTLRCSPKSGHDTVSWYQQALGQGPQFIFQYYEEEERQRGNFPDRFSGHQFPNYSSELNVNALLLGDSALYLCASTVGSLETQYFGPGTRLLVL.

This sequence joins TRBV4-1 and TRBJ1-4; 9 bases are shared with TRBD1. The CDR3 is made up of 18 amino acids. The V gene's germline CDR1 is MGHRA and CDR2 YSYEKL. V was clipped by 0 bases and J by 11 bases; unmatched bases: 16. For the CDR3, the DNA is TGCGCCAGCAGCCAAGATAACGGGGACAGGGCAGGGGAAGTGAAACTGTTTTTT. Translated, it gives CASSQDNGDRAGEVKLFF.

CDR3 nucleotide sequence: TGCGCCAGCCCTCATGTAGGGGAGCAGGGTCAGCCCCAGCATTTT. Encoded protein: CASPHVGEQGQPQHF. The chain is built from TRBV23-1 and TRBJ1-5; tentatively, D is TRBD1 (5 bases). TRBV23-1 is classed as an ORF, of uncertain function. V was clipped by 8 bases and J by 6 bases, with 20 bases between them. This CDR3 is 15 amino acids long.